This T cell receptor (beta chain) was captured in a study of blood T cell repertoires in COVID-19. Study at large: The United States, Italy and Spain supplied acute and convalescent COVID-19 samples.

Only in-frame clones appear in the TCRdb table, and some are missing; sequencing was by immunoSEQ multiplex PCR. The data show about 70,000 clones, roughly 85% seen once. Germline V gene sequence: CDR1 SGHRS, CDR2 YFSETQ. CDR3 length equals 17 residues. V lost 0 bases to trimming and J lost 8 bases, with 21 bases between them. The source of this sequence is a man aged 80 or over with acute or convalescent COVID-19. The sample comprised peripheral blood. The chain is built from TRBV5-1 and TRBJ1-5, with D unclear. DNA of the CDR3: TGCGCCAGCAGCTTGGGGTCAGCACAGCCTTTTGTGGAGCCCCAGCATTTT. Its protein is CASSLGSAQPFVEPQHF. The variable domain in full, with the rest retrieved from reference TRBV5-1 and TRBJ1-5, is KAGVTQTPRYLIKTRGQQVTLSCSPISGHRSVSWYQQTPGQGLQFLFEYFSETQRNKGNFPGRFSGRQFSNSRSEMNVSTLELGDSALYLCASSLGSAQPFVEPQHFGDGTRLSIL.